The present T cell receptor (beta chain) was sequenced within a study of control samples from healthy donors and cancer patients. Using immunoSEQ multiplex PCR, the repertoire was profiled, and TCRdb retains in-frame clones only, with some absent. Counted here are roughly 50,000 clones, approximately 95% occurring once; the ten biggest clones make up under 2%. The length of the CDR3 is 14 residues. The germline V gene has CDR1 LNHNV and CDR2 YYDKDF (reference sequence). Trimming cost V 0 bases and J 3 bases, with 6 bases left between them. Sequences were obtained from blood. The receptor's source is a woman aged 25-40 years in good health. The rearrangement uses TRBV15 and TRBJ1-5; no clear D. CDR3 sequence (DNA): TGTGCCACCAGCAGAGACAGGTTCAATCAGCCCCAGCATTTT. This sequence encodes CATSRDRFNQPQHF.